This TCR beta chain stems from a study of HIV-infected patients and healthy controls. In the study overall: Total CDR3 counts per chain did not differ significantly between patients and controls.

Study-wide results and caveats: Significantly higher mean Gini indices appeared in HIV-infected repertoires, possibly reflecting oligoclonality. Treated samples reflected only about three months of therapy, arguably too short to observe immune reconstitution.

Germline values: CDR1 MDHEN, CDR2 SYDVKM. The CDR3 consists of 15 residues. J lost 6 bases, V lost 6 bases, and 8 bases had no gene match. Reverse transcription used around 480 ng RNA and constant-region primers for alpha and beta. Using multiplexing indices, alpha and beta chain libraries were generated apart by chain-specific third strand synthesis. Each CDR3 protein is one row after TCRdb ran MiXCR on the 5' RACE reads. Of under 7,000 distinct CDR3 sequences listed, under 9.5% are singletons. Antiretroviral therapy had run roughly three months, about 14 weeks, before follow-up blood collection. No cell fractionation was done, so the repertoire covers all unsorted peripheral blood T cells. Exclusions covered tumors, febrile or AIDS-related illness, and hepatitis B or C coinfection. This clonotype is categorized as medium-sized. The antigen is undetermined.

The sample here was blood, taken during antiretroviral therapy. The sequence derives from an adult with HIV infection. The chain carries TRBV28 and TRBJ2-3, with 11 bases fitting TRBD2. The CDR3 DNA reads TGTGCCAGCAGACGTACTAGCGGGAGAGGGGATACGCAGTATTTT. This sequence encodes CASRRTSGRGDTQYF. The full variable domain, completed using reference TRBV28 and TRBJ2-3, is DVKVTQSSRYLVKRTGEKVFLECVQDMDHENMFWYRQDPGLGLRLIYFSYDVKMKEKGDIPEGYSVSREKKERFSLILESASTNQTSMYLCASRRTSGRGDTQYFGPGTRLTVL.